The T cell receptor (beta chain) under discussion was sequenced for a study of T cell changes during pregnancy in multiple sclerosis. Using immunoSEQ multiplex PCR, the repertoire was profiled, and TCRdb retains in-frame clones only, with some absent. The sample records approximately 130,000 clones, roughly 97% being singletons. With V trimmed by 8 bases and J by 7 bases, 14 bases remained unmatched. The CDR3 runs 15 residues. Germline V lookup: CDR1 MDHEN, CDR2 SYDVKM. The genes are TRBV28 and TRBJ1-5, with 7 bases that match TRBD1. The clonotype comes from a female donor with multiple sclerosis, enrolled in a pregnancy study. The material was peripheral blood, obtained after pregnancy. CDR3 DNA sequence: TGTGCCAGCCTGCTGCAGGACAGGCCCATGCAGCCCCAGCATTTT. This encodes CASLLQDRPMQPQHF.